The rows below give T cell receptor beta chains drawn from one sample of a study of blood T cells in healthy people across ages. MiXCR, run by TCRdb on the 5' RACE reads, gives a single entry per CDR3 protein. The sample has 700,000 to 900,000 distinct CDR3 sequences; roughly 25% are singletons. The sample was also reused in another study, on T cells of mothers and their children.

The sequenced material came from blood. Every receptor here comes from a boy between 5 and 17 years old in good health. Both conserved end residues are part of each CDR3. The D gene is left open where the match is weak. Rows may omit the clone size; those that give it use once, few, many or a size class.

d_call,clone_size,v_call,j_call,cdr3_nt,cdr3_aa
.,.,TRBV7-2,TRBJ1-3,TGTGCCAGCAGCTTAGCAGGAACCATCACTGGAAACACCATATATTTT,CASSLAGTITGNTIYF
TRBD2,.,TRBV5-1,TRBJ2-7,TGCGCCAGCAGAGAGAGTGCGGGGGTGACTCAAGAGACCCGGTACTTC,CASRESAGVTQETRYF
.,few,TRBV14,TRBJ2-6,TGTGCCAGCAGCCAAGAATGGGCAAGAGCACTGACTTTC,CASSQEWARALTF
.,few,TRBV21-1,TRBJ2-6,TGTGCCAGCAGCAAATCCGGACAGCCCCGCTCTGGGGCCAACGTCCTGACTTTC,CASSKSGQPRSGANVLTF
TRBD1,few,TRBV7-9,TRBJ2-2,TGTGCCAGCAGCTCACAGGGGTCGAACACCGGGGAGCTGTTTTTT,CASSSQGSNTGELFF
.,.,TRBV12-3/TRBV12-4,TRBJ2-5,TGTGCCAGCAGTTTTATGGAGGAGACCCAGTACTTC,CASSFMEETQYF
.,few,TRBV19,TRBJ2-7,TGTGCCAGTAGTACAGGGATGGCTACCTCCTACGAGCAGTACTTC,CASSTGMATSYEQYF
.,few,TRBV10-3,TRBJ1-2,TGTGCCATCGGCCAGAACCCGAACTATGGCTACACCTTC,CAIGQNPNYGYTF
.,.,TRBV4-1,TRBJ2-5,TGCGCCAGTAGCCAATGGGGGGAAGAGACCCAGTACTTC,CASSQWGEETQYF
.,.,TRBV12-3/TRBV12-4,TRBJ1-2,TGTGCCAGCAGCATACAGGGTAGATACGGCTATGGCTACACCTTC,CASSIQGRYGYGYTF
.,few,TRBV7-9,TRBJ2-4,TGTGCCAGCAGCTTAGAGAGACAAGGGATTCAGTACTTC,CASSLERQGIQYF
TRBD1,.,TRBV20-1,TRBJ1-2,TGCAGTGCTAGAGAAGACAGGGTGCGAGGCTACACCTTC,CSAREDRVRGYTF
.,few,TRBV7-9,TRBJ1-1,TGTGCCAGCAGCTTACAAGGGCAGTTTACTGAAGCTTTCTTT,CASSLQGQFTEAFF